The 24 T cell receptor beta chains reported below all come from one sample, sequenced in a study of shared clonotypes between healthy human individuals. The table came from immunoSEQ multiplex PCR; TCRdb's copy has only in-frame clones and leaves some out. Among about 2 million clones, about 95% were seen once, and the ten largest hold 0.13%. Material: naive CD4+ T cells sorted from blood. The subset is: CD45RA+ positively selected. Receptors were obtained from a man younger than 35 in good health.

The chain's CDR3 is CASSQVNEQFF. The CDR3 region has the DNA TGCGCCAGCAGCCAAGTCAATGAGCAGTTCTTC. V usage is TRBV4-3 and J usage is TRBJ2-1; D is uncertain. The germline V gene encodes CDR1 LGHNA and CDR2 YSLEER. The CDR3 runs to 11 residues. Trimming shortened V by 1 base and J by 6 bases, and 1 base separated the two germline ends.

The V gene is TRBV5-1, the J gene TRBJ2-3; 8 bases are a match to TRBD2. The junction had 4 bases not matched to a gene; V was cut back by 2 bases and J by 2 bases. Germline CDR1 reads SGHRS; CDR2 reads YFSETQ. This CDR3 has 15 residues. The CDR3 here is CASSLAGANTDTQYF. The CDR3 DNA is TGCGCCAGCAGCTTAGCGGGGGCCAACACAGATACGCAGTATTTT.

The chain links TRBV21-1 to TRBJ1-3; the table's D call, TRBD1, has no DNA check behind it. TRBV21-1 is described as a pseudogene. This CDR3 comprises 14 residues. CDR3: CASSLRVSGNTIYF. CDR3 bases: TGTGCCAGCAGCCTCAGGGTATCTGGAAACACCATATATTTT.

The chain links TRBV11-2 to TRBJ1-4, with D maybe TRBD1 (6 bases). CDR3 length: 15 amino acids. Per the germline V gene, CDR1 is SGHAT and CDR2 is FQNNGV. The V gene lost 4 bases and the J gene lost 7 bases, with 16 bases spanning the gap. The CDR3 sequence: CASSWAGGGGEKLFF. The CDR3 DNA sequence: TGTGCCAGCAGCTGGGCAGGAGGGGGTGGTGAAAAACTGTTTTTT.

The chain is built from TRBV5-8 and TRBJ2-3; D is unresolved. Germline V lookup: CDR1 SGHTS, CDR2 YDEGEE. This CDR3 contains 15 residues. The V gene lost 1 base and the J gene lost 2 bases, with 11 bases spanning the gap. The DNA of the CDR3 is TGTGCCAGCAGCTTGATGGGAAAAGCCACAGATACGCAGTATTTT. It yields the protein CASSLMGKATDTQYF.

The rearrangement uses TRBV13 and TRBJ1-4; D is uncertain. Germline-derived CDR1 and CDR2 are PRHDT and FYEKMQ (reference sequence). The length of the CDR3 is 15 residues. V was shortened by 2 bases and J by 4 bases, with 11 bases between the two germline ends. Written as DNA, the CDR3 is TGTGCCAGCAGCTTAAGCTCCGGAGGTAATGAAAAACTGTTTTTT. Protein product: CASSLSSGGNEKLFF.

V usage is TRBV7-9 and J usage is TRBJ2-2, with 8 bases matching TRBD2. This CDR3 has 15 amino acids. J was trimmed by 4 bases and V by 5 bases; bases with no gene match: 6. CDR1 is SEHNR and CDR2 is FQNEAQ in the germline V gene (reference sequence). In DNA, the CDR3 is TGTGCCAGCAGCCTCCGGGGGGGCATCACCGGGGAGCTGTTTTTT. Protein product: CASSLRGGITGELFF.

V and J are TRBV10-3 and TRBJ1-3; D remains unclear. Trimming removed 0 bases from V and 2 bases from J, with 11 bases in between. This CDR3 is 16 amino acids long. Germline V gene data show CDR1 as ENHRY and CDR2 as SYGVKD. CDR3 in amino acids: CAISESRLGTGNTIYF. CDR3 coding DNA: TGTGCCATCAGTGAGTCTAGACTGGGAACTGGAAACACCATATATTTT.

The chain carries TRBV10-1 and TRBJ2-1, with D perhaps TRBD1 or TRBD2 (5 bases each). V gave up 5 bases and J gave up 4 bases, with 12 bases separating them. In germline, CDR1 is WNHNN, CDR2 SYGVQD (reference sequence). The CDR3 has 14 amino acids. The DNA of the CDR3 is TGCGCCAGCAGTCTATCGGGGCTTTACAATGAGCAGTTCTTC. Its translation is CASSLSGLYNEQFF.

The chain is built from TRBV6-1 and TRBJ2-7, with D unclear. Germline V gives CDR1 MNHNS, CDR2 SASEGT. The CDR3 runs to 13 residues. Trimming removed 1 base from V and 2 bases from J, with 6 bases in between. The DNA for the CDR3 is TGTGCCAGCAGTGAAGTTTTCACCTACGAGCAGTACTTC. Residues: CASSEVFTYEQYF.

A remark on this clone: Distinct nucleotide sequences in the sample also encode this CDR3. The chain joins TRBV14 to TRBJ1-1; D call uncertain. Germline values: CDR1 SGHDN, CDR2 FVKESK. V lost 2 bases, J lost 5 bases, and 6 bases lay in between. This CDR3 is built from 12 residues. The CDR3 reads CASSQRATEAFF. CDR3 coding DNA: TGTGCCAGCAGCCAACGGGCGACTGAAGCTTTCTTT.

To note about this clone: This sample also contains other DNA sequences that code for the same CDR3. The J gene is TRBJ1-6, the V gene TRBV7-8, with 9 bases matching TRBD1. Looked up from germline, CDR1 is SGHVS and CDR2 is FQNEAQ. The CDR3 totals 15 residues. The V and J ends lost 0 bases and 6 bases, in that order; junction bases with no gene match: 0. As DNA, the CDR3 is TGTGCCAGCAGCTTAGCGGGACAGGGTAATTCACCCCTCCACTTT. This encodes CASSLAGQGNSPLHF.

The chain links TRBV30 to TRBJ1-2; 7 bases align to TRBD1. The CDR3 is made up of 13 amino acids. With 4 bases clipped from V and 3 bases from J, the junction kept 5 bases outside the gene matches. Germline V lookup: CDR1 GTSNPN, CDR2 SVGIG (reference sequence). This CDR3 is CAWNGGTDYGYTF. Written as DNA, the CDR3 is TGTGCCTGGAATGGAGGGACAGACTATGGCTACACCTTC.

For this clone: The sample contains more than one DNA sequence encoding this CDR3. The chain carries TRBV30 and TRBJ1-2, with unresolved D. V lost 1 base to trimming and J lost 6 bases, with 6 bases between them. In germline, CDR1 is GTSNPN, CDR2 SVGIG (reference sequence). The CDR3 sequence is 11 residues long. CDR3 DNA: TGTGCCTGGAGTGCACGGGATGGCTACACCTTC. Translating gives CAWSARDGYTF.

Turning to this clone: A much larger clone differs from this one at a single base, so this may be a read error. V usage is TRBV28 and J usage is TRBJ2-1; D is undetermined. CDR3 length: 11 residues. The V end lost 0 bases, the J end lost 9 bases, and 3 bases lay between the germline ends. CDR1 and CDR2 (germline): MDHEN, SYDVKM. The CDR3 coding sequence is TGTGCCAGCAGTTTATGGGGTGAGCAGTTCTTC. Amino acid sequence: CASSLWGEQFF.

The CDR3 DNA reads TGTGCCAGCAGTTACCGCCGGAGTAACACTGAAGCTTTCTTT. It codes for CASSYRRSNTEAFF. The genes are TRBV6-5 and TRBJ1-1; the D is unclear. The V end lost 2 bases, the J end lost 2 bases, and 9 bases lay between the germline ends. The CDR3 extends over 14 amino acids. CDR1 MNHEY and CDR2 SVGAGI come from the germline V gene.

This chain links TRBV5-6 with TRBJ2-4, with 12 bases matching TRBD1. Germline loops: CDR1 SGHDT, CDR2 YYEEEE. The CDR3 is 15 amino acids. The ends lost 4 bases at V and 5 bases at J; junction bases unmatched: 4. The CDR3 spells CASSTGTGGENIQYF. CDR3 sequence (DNA): TGTGCCAGCAGCACCGGGACAGGGGGCGAAAACATTCAGTACTTC.

In DNA form, the CDR3 reads TGCGCCAGCAGTGATTGGTCTCTAAGTCAACTGTTTTTT. Protein: CASSDWSLSQLFF. The chain has TRBV10-2 and TRBJ1-4; the D is unclear. The V and J ends lost 3 bases and 12 bases respectively, with 14 bases between them. Germline V gene data show CDR1 as WSHSY and CDR2 as SAAADI. The CDR3 spans 13 residues.

This chain connects TRBV5-4 to TRBJ1-6; 12 nucleotides align to TRBD1. CDR1 and CDR2 (germline): SGHNT, YYREEE (reference sequence). Trimming removed 0 bases from V and 1 base from J; junction bases left unmatched: 2. The CDR3 consists of 18 residues. The CDR3 DNA reads as TGTGCCAGCAGCTTGGAGGGACAGGGGGCATCCTATAATTCACCCCTCCACTTT. This translates into CASSLEGQGASYNSPLHF.

This clone was seen a single time. The J gene is TRBJ1-5, the V gene TRBV28; 8 bases align to TRBD1. Germline V gene lookup returns CDR1 MDHEN and CDR2 SYDVKM. The CDR3 totals 16 residues. Trimming cost V 1 base and J 7 bases; bases outside gene matches: 9. CDR3 loop: CASSLFLDRGRQPQHF. In DNA form, the CDR3 reads TGTGCCAGCAGTTTATTCCTCGACAGGGGAAGGCAGCCCCAGCATTTT. The whole variable domain, filled in from reference TRBV28 and TRBJ1-5, reads DVKVTQSSRYLVKRTGEKVFLECVQDMDHENMFWYRQDPGLGLRLIYFSYDVKMKEKGDIPEGYSVSREKKERFSLILESASTNQTSMYLCASSLFLDRGRQPQHFGDGTRLSIL.

V usage is TRBV27 and J usage is TRBJ1-1, with D possibly TRBD1 on 6 matching bases. Per germline, CDR1 MNHEY and CDR2 SMNVEV (reference sequence). The length of the CDR3 is 14 residues. V was shortened by 1 base and J by 1 base, with 7 bases between the two germline ends. In nucleotides, the CDR3 is TGTGCCAGCAGTTTATGGGGGCAGAACACTGAAGCTTTCTTT. Translating gives CASSLWGQNTEAFF.

The chain uses TRBV5-4 and TRBJ2-7; D uncertain. This CDR3 region has 14 residues. From germline, CDR1 is SGHNT and CDR2 YYREEE (reference sequence). The ends were cut back, 0 bases at V and 0 bases at J, with 7 bases in the middle. The CDR3 is CASSLGKVSYEQYF. Here the CDR3 DNA reads TGTGCCAGCAGCTTGGGAAAGGTCTCCTACGAGCAGTACTTC.

The chain couples TRBV2 to TRBJ1-5, with 9 bases fitting TRBD1. Unmatched junction bases numbered 6, after V lost 6 bases and J lost 0 bases. CDR1 and CDR2 from the germline V gene are SNHLY and FYNNEI. The CDR3 extends over 16 amino acids. The CDR3 DNA reads as TGTGCCAGCAGGGACAGGGGCCCCGCTAGCAATCAGCCCCAGCATTTT. Translation: CASRDRGPASNQPQHF.

This chain uses TRBV5-1 with TRBJ2-7, with D maybe TRBD1 (6 bases). Trimming took off 3 bases at V and 0 bases at J, with 13 bases between the two ends. The CDR3 is 15 amino acids. CDR1 and CDR2 (germline): SGHRS, YFSETQ. The CDR3 sequence is CASSSQGTPSYEQYF. The CDR3 DNA reads TGCGCCAGCAGCTCCCAGGGGACCCCCTCCTACGAGCAGTACTTC.